A single sample gave rise to the 15 T cell receptor beta chains below, sequenced in a study of cytomegalovirus exposure and HLA in healthy donors. Clones were sequenced by immunoSEQ multiplex PCR, and TCRdb holds only the in-frame ones, with some missing. Among 250,000 to 350,000 clones listed, around nine tenths were seen once. Sample: PBMCs. These receptors all stem from a woman between 18 and 30 years old in good health and CMV-seronegative.

The chain employs TRBV19 and TRBJ2-7, with 9 bases lining up with TRBD1. The CDR3 spans 15 residues. Trimming removed 5 bases from V and 7 bases from J; junction bases left unmatched: 12. Germline V CDR1 and CDR2: LNHDA, SQIVND (reference sequence). The chain's CDR3 is CASSPGQGPAWEQYF. DNA for the CDR3: TGTGCCAGTAGTCCCGGACAGGGGCCCGCCTGGGAGCAGTACTTC.

The J gene is TRBJ2-1, the V gene TRBV7-2, with TRBD2 matching 11 bases. V shed 5 bases and J 7 bases; nucleotides not matched to a gene: 7. Looked up from germline, CDR1 is SGHTA and CDR2 is FQGNSA. The CDR3 is 15 residues long. Here the CDR3 reads CASSPRLAGGNEQFF. The CDR3 bases are TGTGCCAGCAGCCCCCGGCTAGCGGGAGGTAATGAGCAGTTCTTC.

The rearrangement uses TRBV18 and TRBJ1-2, with D unclear. The length of the CDR3 is 15 residues. V was shortened by 0 bases and J by 1 base, with 9 bases between the two germline ends. The V gene's germline CDR1 is KGHSH and CDR2 LQKENI. This chain's CDR3 is CASSPPFQINYGYTF. CDR3 in DNA: TGTGCCAGCTCACCACCGTTTCAGATTAACTATGGCTACACCTTC.

The sample holds a few counts of this clone. This sequence joins TRBV30 and TRBJ1-5; D gene unclear. This CDR3 has 16 amino acids. Germline CDR1 GTSNPN, CDR2 SVGIG (reference sequence). V lost 0 bases and J 4 bases, leaving 16 bases between the germline ends. The CDR3 is CAWSVEGSAGNQPQHF. The CDR3 DNA sequence: TGTGCCTGGAGTGTAGAGGGATCAGCTGGAAATCAGCCCCAGCATTTT.

This chain connects TRBV7-6 to TRBJ1-2; 8 bases fit TRBD1. CDR1 and CDR2 from the germline V gene are SGHVS and FNYEAQ. J lost 0 bases, V lost 4 bases, and 10 bases had no gene match. The CDR3 has 17 residues. The CDR3 nucleotides are TGTGCCAGCAGCTGGGGCCGACAGGGGCGAGCTAACTATGGCTACACCTTC. Translation gives CASSWGRQGRANYGYTF.

This sequence joins TRBV7-3 and TRBJ2-3, with 8 bases fitting TRBD2. Trimming took 1 base from V and 2 from J; bases not matched to a gene: 14. The V gene's germline CDR1 is SGHTA and CDR2 FQGTGA. The CDR3 runs to 19 residues. CDR3 DNA: TGTGCCAGCAGCTTAAAGGCCCACATAGCGGGACCTACCACAGATACGCAGTATTTT. It translates to CASSLKAHIAGPTTDTQYF.

This chain connects TRBV28 to TRBJ1-5; D not certain. V lost 6 bases and J 0 bases, leaving 18 bases between the germline ends. This CDR3 contains 17 residues. From germline, CDR1 is MDHEN and CDR2 SYDVKM. The CDR3: CASRSRIREHSNQPQHF. CDR3 nucleotide sequence: TGTGCCAGCAGATCTCGAATCCGGGAACATAGCAATCAGCCCCAGCATTTT.

The genes are TRBV11-2 and TRBJ1-6; possibly TRBD1 for D (5 bases). The V end was cut by 5 bases, the J end by 1 base, with 12 bases between. The germline CDR1 and CDR2 sequences are SGHAT and FQNNGV. This CDR3 is built from 16 residues. In nucleotides, the CDR3 is TGTGCCAGCAGCCCCGGAGGGGTTTCCTATAATTCACCCCTCCACTTT. This translates into CASSPGGVSYNSPLHF.

V and J are TRBV7-9 and TRBJ2-2; perhaps TRBD2 as D (5 bases). Germline assignment: CDR1 SEHNR and CDR2 FQNEAQ (reference sequence). V was clipped by 2 bases and J by 3 bases, with 10 bases between them. The CDR3 extends over 15 amino acids. Written as DNA, the CDR3 is TGTGCCAGCAGCTTACGAGGGAGCGACACCGGGGAGCTGTTTTTT. This gives the protein CASSLRGSDTGELFF.

The chain uses TRBV27 and TRBJ2-7, with TRBD1 matching over 8 bases. The germline CDR1 and CDR2 sequences are MNHEY and SMNVEV (reference sequence). There are 15 residues in the CDR3. The J segment lost 3 bases and the V segment lost 5 bases, leaving 9 bases of the junction unmatched. CDR3 nucleotide sequence: TGTGCCAGCAGTCCGGGGACAGGTATAATCTACGAGCAGTACTTC. This translates into CASSPGTGIIYEQYF.

The chain recombines TRBV28 with TRBJ1-5; TRBD1 agrees at 7 bases. Germline V lookup: CDR1 MDHEN, CDR2 SYDVKM. Trimming removed 6 bases from V and 5 bases from J; junction bases left unmatched: 4. CDR3 length: 13 residues. In DNA, the CDR3 is TGTGCCAGCAGACGTGACAGGGATCAGCCCCAGCATTTT. This encodes CASRRDRDQPQHF.

The chain joins TRBV6-1 to TRBJ2-5; 11 bases line up with TRBD2. The CDR3 is made up of 15 amino acids. Trimming cost V 6 bases and J 2 bases; bases outside gene matches: 5. In germline, CDR1 is MNHNS, CDR2 SASEGT. CDR3: CASSGLAGLQETQYF. The CDR3 coding sequence is TGTGCCAGCAGCGGACTAGCGGGTTTGCAAGAGACCCAGTACTTC.

The chain carries TRBV29-1 and TRBJ1-1; the match to TRBD1 covers 11 bases. Trimming cost V 6 bases and J 4 bases; bases outside gene matches: 7. CDR3 length: 14 residues. The germline V gene has CDR1 SQVTM and CDR2 ANQGSEA. The CDR3, as DNA: TGCAGCGTGGACAGGGGGCCTATGGGCACTGAAGCTTTCTTT. This encodes CSVDRGPMGTEAFF. Complete variable domain (other parts from reference TRBV29-1 and TRBJ1-1): SAVISQKPSRDICQRGTSLTIQCQVDSQVTMMFWYRQQPGQSLTLIATANQGSEATYESGFVIDKFPISRPNLTFSTLTVSNMSPEDSSIYLCSVDRGPMGTEAFFGQGTRLTVV.

This chain joins TRBV30 and TRBJ2-1; 8 bases align to TRBD2. CDR3 size: 15 residues. Germline V gene lookup returns CDR1 GTSNPN and CDR2 SVGIG (reference sequence). V lost 5 bases, J lost 2 bases, and 8 bases stayed unmatched. CDR3 sequence (DNA): TGTGCCTGGGAGGCGGGCGGGGGGACCTACAATGAGCAGTTCTTC. It is translated as CAWEAGGGTYNEQFF.

This chain links TRBV4-1 with TRBJ1-2; D is unresolved. From germline, CDR1 is MGHRA and CDR2 YSYEKL. This CDR3 region has 15 residues. Between the trimmed V and J ends, which lost 4 bases and 7 bases, there was a span of 19 bases. The CDR3 is CASSPPSGRLIGYTF. CDR3 nucleotide sequence: TGCGCCAGCAGCCCCCCCTCTGGCAGGTTGATTGGCTACACCTTC.